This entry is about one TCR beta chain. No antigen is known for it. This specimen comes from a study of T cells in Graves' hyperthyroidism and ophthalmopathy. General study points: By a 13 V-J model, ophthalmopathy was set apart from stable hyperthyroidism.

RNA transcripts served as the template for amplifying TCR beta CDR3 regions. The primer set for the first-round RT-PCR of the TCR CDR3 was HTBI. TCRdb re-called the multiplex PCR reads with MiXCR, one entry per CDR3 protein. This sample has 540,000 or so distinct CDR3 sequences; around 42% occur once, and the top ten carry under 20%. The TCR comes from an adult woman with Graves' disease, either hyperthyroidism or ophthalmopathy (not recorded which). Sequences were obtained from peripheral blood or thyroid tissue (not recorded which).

The CDR3 is CASSLVRGPVGELFF. In DNA, the CDR3 is TGCGCCAGCAGCTTGGTCAGGGGGCCTGTCGGGGAGCTGTTTTTT. The V call is TRBV5-1, the J call TRBJ2-2; 8 nucleotides line up with TRBD1. Germline V CDR1 and CDR2: SGHRS, YFSETQ. V gave up 0 bases and J gave up 7 bases; unmatched junction bases: 5. The CDR3 spans 15 residues.